These 15 T cell receptor beta chains came from one sample sequenced in a study of blood T cell repertoires in COVID-19. Here immunoSEQ multiplex PCR was the method, and the copy in TCRdb shows in-frame clones only, minus some. The sample shows about 130,000 clones, 80% to 90% of them seen only once. Sequenced material: peripheral blood. These receptors originate from a human donor in a cohort sampled during active COVID-19.

This clone was recorded once. The rearrangement joins TRBV6-1 to TRBJ1-6, with D tentatively TRBD1 (6 bases). Germline assignment: CDR1 MNHNS and CDR2 SASEGT. CDR3 length: 19 amino acids. V dropped 2 bases and J dropped 5 bases, with 22 bases sitting between them. CDR3: CASSERPGGGTGNNSPLHF. The DNA of the CDR3 is TGTGCCAGCAGTGAAAGGCCCGGTGGGGGCACGGGGAATAATTCACCCCTCCACTTT.

The CDR3 DNA reads TGTGCCAGCAGTATCTTAGACTCGGGGACTGAAGCTTTCTTT. Amino acids: CASSILDSGTEAFF. The J gene is TRBJ1-1, the V gene TRBV6-5, with D uncertain. The germline gives CDR1 MNHEY, CDR2 SVGAGI. Trimming pared 5 bases from V and 5 bases from J, leaving 15 bases between. This CDR3 region has 14 residues.

The rearrangement joins TRBV13 to TRBJ2-5, with TRBD2 as a possible D gene (5 bases). V was cut by 1 base and J by 0 bases, with 18 bases left in between. Germline V CDR1 and CDR2: PRHDT, FYEKMQ (reference sequence). CDR3 length: 18 residues. The CDR3 nucleotides are TGTGCCAGCAGCTTAGTCGGAAGGTTAACGAGGGACCAAGAGACCCAGTACTTC. Protein: CASSLVGRLTRDQETQYF.

This chain links TRBV14 with TRBJ1-1; no definite D call. The germline V gene encodes CDR1 SGHDN and CDR2 FVKESK. The CDR3 runs 14 residues. Between the trimmed V and J ends, which lost 0 bases and 4 bases, there was a span of 9 bases. CDR3 DNA: TGTGCCAGCAGCCAAGATCTACTAAGCACTGAAGCTTTCTTT. This encodes CASSQDLLSTEAFF.

V gene TRBV3-1 (or the pseudogene TRBV3-2) combines with J gene TRBJ1-1; D may be TRBD1 (6 bases). The CDR3 covers 12 residues. Trimming shortened V by 4 bases and J by 12 bases, and 15 bases separated the two germline ends. Germline CDR1 reads LGHDT; CDR2 reads YNNKEL (reference sequence). For the CDR3, the DNA is TGTGCCAGCAGCCCGGGGGGCAGTCTGTCTTTCTTT. Translation gives CASSPGGSLSFF.

The CDR3: CASSLAPLGLRTEAFF. The CDR3 DNA reads TGTGCCAGCAGCTTGGCACCCCTGGGCTTGAGAACTGAAGCTTTCTTT. This rearrangement joins TRBV5-8 to TRBJ1-1; D uncertain. The CDR3 consists of 16 residues. The germline gives CDR1 SGHTS, CDR2 YDEGEE. Trimming cost V 0 bases and J 5 bases, with 17 bases left between them.

The chain has TRBV19 and TRBJ1-6; 9 bases map to TRBD1. Per germline, CDR1 LNHDA and CDR2 SQIVND (reference sequence). This CDR3 has 16 residues. With 2 bases clipped from V and 10 bases from J, the junction kept 9 bases outside the gene matches. The CDR3 DNA sequence: TGTGCCAGTAGTATAACTGTCGGGACAGGGAGGTCACCCCTCCACTTT. This translates into CASSITVGTGRSPLHF.

CDR3 DNA sequence: TGTGCCAGCAGCCGGGGACAGGTAGCCAAAAACATTCAGTACTTC. Translation gives CASSRGQVAKNIQYF. The V gene is TRBV6-5, the J gene TRBJ2-4; 8 bases agree with TRBD1. Germline-derived CDR1 and CDR2 are MNHEY and SVGAGI. The J segment lost 0 bases and the V segment lost 6 bases, leaving 4 bases of the junction unmatched. The CDR3 contains 15 residues.

The rearrangement uses TRBV14 and TRBJ1-2; tentatively, D is TRBD1 (6 bases). The CDR3 contains 14 residues. The germline V gene has CDR1 SGHDN and CDR2 FVKESK. The ends were cut back, 1 base at V and 5 bases at J, with 11 bases in the middle. The DNA of the CDR3 is TGTGCCAGCAGCCAAGCAGGGGTCTTGTATGGCTACACCTTC. Translation gives CASSQAGVLYGYTF.

The rearrangement links TRBV5-1 to TRBJ2-1; possibly TRBD1 for D (6 bases). In germline, CDR1 is SGHRS, CDR2 YFSETQ. CDR3 length equals 13 residues. V lost 3 bases and J lost 3, with 7 bases in between. Written as DNA, the CDR3 is TGCGCCAGCAGCTGGGACAACTACAATGAGCAGTTCTTC. Translation: CASSWDNYNEQFF.

This chain joins TRBV2 and TRBJ1-2; TRBD1 matches 9 bases. Germline V gene lookup returns CDR1 SNHLY and CDR2 FYNNEI. The V gene end was trimmed by 7 bases and the J gene end by 7 bases; junction bases not matched to a gene: 7. The CDR3 has 13 amino acids. The CDR3 DNA reads TGTGCCAGCATCCGGGACAGGGTGTCTGGCTACACCTTC. This encodes CASIRDRVSGYTF.

The table lists this clone with a count of one. This chain connects TRBV5-1 to TRBJ2-5; D is unresolved. CDR1 is SGHRS and CDR2 is YFSETQ in the germline V gene. With 6 bases removed from V and 1 base from J, the gap between germline ends came to 10 bases. The CDR3 totals 13 residues. CDR3: CASTTLSQETQYF. The CDR3, as DNA: TGCGCCAGCACTACCCTATCCCAAGAGACCCAGTACTTC. The entire variable domain, with the rest obtained from reference TRBV5-1 and TRBJ2-5, is as follows: KAGVTQTPRYLIKTRGQQVTLSCSPISGHRSVSWYQQTPGQGLQFLFEYFSETQRNKGNFPGRFSGRQFSNSRSEMNVSTLELGDSALYLCASTTLSQETQYFGPGTRLLVL.

The chain recombines TRBV7-9 with TRBJ2-3; 11 nucleotides agree with TRBD1. The CDR3 length is 18 residues. Germline loops: CDR1 SEHNR, CDR2 FQNEAQ (reference sequence). Unmatched junction bases numbered 13, after V lost 2 bases and J lost 6 bases. The CDR3, as DNA: TGTGCCAGCAGCTTACAGCCGGGACAGGGGGTGAAGGCCGATACGCAGTATTTT. Amino acid sequence: CASSLQPGQGVKADTQYF.

The chain links TRBV9 to TRBJ1-2; D might be TRBD1 (5 bases). V was pared by 3 bases and J by 4 bases, with 19 bases between. In germline, CDR1 is SGDLS, CDR2 YYNGEE. CDR3 size: 16 residues. CDR3 amino acids: CASSGGTSSRIYGYTF. Written as DNA, the CDR3 is TGTGCCAGCAGCGGCGGGACTTCCTCCCGCATCTATGGCTACACCTTC. The whole variable domain, remainder taken from reference TRBV9 and TRBJ1-2, is DSGVTQTPKHLITATGQRVTLRCSPRSGDLSVYWYQQSLDQGLQFLIQYYNGEERAKGNILERFSAQQFPDLHSELNLSSLELGDSALYFCASSGGTSSRIYGYTFGSGTRLTVV.

The CDR3 loop reads CASSLADISNYGYTF. DNA for the CDR3: TGCGCCAGCAGCTTGGCCGACATTTCTAACTATGGCTACACCTTC. The chain couples TRBV5-1 to TRBJ1-2; D is unresolved. V lost 0 bases and J 0 bases, leaving 9 bases between the germline ends. This CDR3 region has 15 residues. Germline CDR1 and CDR2: SGHRS and YFSETQ.